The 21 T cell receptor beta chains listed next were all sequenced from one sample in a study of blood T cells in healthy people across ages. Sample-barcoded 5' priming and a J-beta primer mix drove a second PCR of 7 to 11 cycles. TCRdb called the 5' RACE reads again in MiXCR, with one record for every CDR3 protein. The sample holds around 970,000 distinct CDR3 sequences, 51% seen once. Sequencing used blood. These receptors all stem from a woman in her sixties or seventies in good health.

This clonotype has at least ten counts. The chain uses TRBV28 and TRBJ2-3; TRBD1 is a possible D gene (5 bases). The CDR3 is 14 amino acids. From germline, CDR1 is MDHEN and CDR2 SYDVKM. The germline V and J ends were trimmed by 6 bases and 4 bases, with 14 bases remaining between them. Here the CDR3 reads CASRLLGAADTQYF. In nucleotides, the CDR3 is TGTGCCAGCAGGCTGCTTGGGGCCGCAGATACGCAGTATTTT.

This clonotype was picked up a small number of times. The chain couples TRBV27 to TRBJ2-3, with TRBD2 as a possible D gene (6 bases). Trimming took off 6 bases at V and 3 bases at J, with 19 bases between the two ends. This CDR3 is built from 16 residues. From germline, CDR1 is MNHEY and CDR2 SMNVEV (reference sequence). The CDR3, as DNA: TGTGCCAGCAGCCGTGGGGTCGGGAGAGAGACAGATACGCAGTATTTT. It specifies CASSRGVGRETDTQYF.

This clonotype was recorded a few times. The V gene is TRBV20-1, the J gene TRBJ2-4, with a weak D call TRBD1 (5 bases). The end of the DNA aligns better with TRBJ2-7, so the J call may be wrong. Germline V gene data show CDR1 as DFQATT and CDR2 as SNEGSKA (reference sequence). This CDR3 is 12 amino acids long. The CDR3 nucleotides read TGCAGTGCCCAAGGGGCTAGGTACGAGCAGTACTTC. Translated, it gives CSAQGARYEQYF.

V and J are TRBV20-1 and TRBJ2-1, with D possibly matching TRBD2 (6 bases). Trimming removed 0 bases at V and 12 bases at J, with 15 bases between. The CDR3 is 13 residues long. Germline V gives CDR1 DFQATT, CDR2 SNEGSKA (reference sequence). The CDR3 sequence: CSARDYVAGGQFF. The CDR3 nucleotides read TGCAGTGCTAGAGATTACGTGGCCGGGGGGCAGTTCTTC.

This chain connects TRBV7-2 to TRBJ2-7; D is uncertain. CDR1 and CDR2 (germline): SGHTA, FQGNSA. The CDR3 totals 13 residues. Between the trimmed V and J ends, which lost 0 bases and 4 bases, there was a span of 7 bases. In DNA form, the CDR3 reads TGTGCCAGCAGCTTAGCCCTTCAATACGAGCAGTACTTC. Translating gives CASSLALQYEQYF.

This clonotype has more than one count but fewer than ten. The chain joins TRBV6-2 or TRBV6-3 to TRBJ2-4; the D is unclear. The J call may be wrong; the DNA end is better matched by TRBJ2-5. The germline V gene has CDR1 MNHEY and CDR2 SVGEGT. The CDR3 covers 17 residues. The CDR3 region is CASGRTLSGGPQETQYF. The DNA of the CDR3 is TGTGCCAGCGGCCGAACTTTATCGGGCGGACCCCAAGAGACCCAGTACTTC.

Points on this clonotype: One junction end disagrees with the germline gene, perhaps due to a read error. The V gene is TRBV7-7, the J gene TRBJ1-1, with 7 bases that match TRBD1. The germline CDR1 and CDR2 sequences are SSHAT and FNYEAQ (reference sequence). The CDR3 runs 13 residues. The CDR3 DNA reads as TGTGCTAGCAGCCGGGACAGCAACACTGAAGCTTTCTTT. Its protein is CASSRDSNTEAFF.

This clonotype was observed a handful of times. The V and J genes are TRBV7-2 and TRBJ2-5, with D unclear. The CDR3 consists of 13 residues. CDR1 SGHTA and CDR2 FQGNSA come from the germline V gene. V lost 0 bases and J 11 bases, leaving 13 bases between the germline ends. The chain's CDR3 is CASSLAPQREQYF. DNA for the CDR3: TGTGCCAGCAGCTTAGCTCCACAGCGAGAGCAGTACTTC.

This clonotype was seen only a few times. The CDR3 DNA reads TGTGCCAGCGGACTTCTGAGCTCTGGGGCCAACGTCCTGACTTTC. Its protein product is CASGLLSSGANVLTF. J is TRBJ2-6 and V is TRBV2, with D possibly being TRBD2 (5 bases). The V gene lost 8 bases and the J gene lost 0 bases, with 11 bases spanning the gap. The germline CDR1 and CDR2 sequences are SNHLY and FYNNEI. There are 15 residues in the CDR3.

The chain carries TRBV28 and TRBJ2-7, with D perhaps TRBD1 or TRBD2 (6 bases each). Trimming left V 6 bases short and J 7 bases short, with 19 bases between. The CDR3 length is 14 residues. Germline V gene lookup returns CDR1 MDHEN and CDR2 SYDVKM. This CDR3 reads CASSLVGGPGEQYF. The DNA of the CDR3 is TGTGCCAGCAGCCTTGTTGGGGGGCCAGGTGAGCAGTACTTC.

Here the CDR3 DNA reads TGCGCCAGCAGCCCTTCGGCTAGCGGGAGTTATGAGCAGTTCTTC. Protein: CASSPSASGSYEQFF. The chain has TRBV5-1 and TRBJ2-1, with TRBD2 matching over 10 bases. Looked up from germline, CDR1 is SGHRS and CDR2 is YFSETQ. CDR3 length equals 15 residues. V shed 4 bases and J 8 bases; nucleotides not matched to a gene: 9.

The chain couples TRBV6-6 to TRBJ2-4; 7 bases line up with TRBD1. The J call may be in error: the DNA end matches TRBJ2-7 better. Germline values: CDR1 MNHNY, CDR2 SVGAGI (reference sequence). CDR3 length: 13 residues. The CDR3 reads CASRPTGMDEQYF. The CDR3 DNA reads TGTGCCAGCAGGCCGACAGGGATGGACGAGCAGTACTTC.

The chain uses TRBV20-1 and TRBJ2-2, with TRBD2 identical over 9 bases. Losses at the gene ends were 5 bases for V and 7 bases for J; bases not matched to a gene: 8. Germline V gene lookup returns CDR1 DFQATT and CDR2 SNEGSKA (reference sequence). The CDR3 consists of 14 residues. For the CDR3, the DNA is TGCAGTGCTGCGCTAGCGGGAAGAAACGGGGAGCTGTTTTTT. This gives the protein CSAALAGRNGELFF.

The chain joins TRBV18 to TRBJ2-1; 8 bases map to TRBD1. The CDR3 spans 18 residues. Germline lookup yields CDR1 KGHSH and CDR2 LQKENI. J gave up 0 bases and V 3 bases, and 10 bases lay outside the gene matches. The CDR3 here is CASSPARTGQSSYNEQFF. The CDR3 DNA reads TGTGCCAGCTCACCTGCCCGGACAGGGCAGAGCTCCTACAATGAGCAGTTCTTC.

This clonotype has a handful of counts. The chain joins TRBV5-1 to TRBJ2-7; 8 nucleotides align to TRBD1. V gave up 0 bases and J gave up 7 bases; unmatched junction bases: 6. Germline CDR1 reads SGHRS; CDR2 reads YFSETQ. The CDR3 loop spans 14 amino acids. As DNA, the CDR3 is TGCGCCAGCAGCTTGGTTCAGGGGGCGTGGGAGCAGTACTTC. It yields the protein CASSLVQGAWEQYF.

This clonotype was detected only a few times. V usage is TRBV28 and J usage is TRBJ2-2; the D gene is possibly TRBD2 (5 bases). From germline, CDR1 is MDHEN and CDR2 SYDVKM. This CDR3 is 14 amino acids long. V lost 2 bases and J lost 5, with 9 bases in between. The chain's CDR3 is CASSLSGSTGELFF. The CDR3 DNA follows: TGTGCCAGCAGTTTAAGTGGGAGTACCGGGGAGCTGTTTTTT.

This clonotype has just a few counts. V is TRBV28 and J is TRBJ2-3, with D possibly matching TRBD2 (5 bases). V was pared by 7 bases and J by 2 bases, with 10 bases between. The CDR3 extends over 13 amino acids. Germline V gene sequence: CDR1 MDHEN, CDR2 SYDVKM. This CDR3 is CASKEDNTDTQYF. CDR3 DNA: TGTGCCAGCAAGGAGGATAACACAGATACGCAGTATTTT.

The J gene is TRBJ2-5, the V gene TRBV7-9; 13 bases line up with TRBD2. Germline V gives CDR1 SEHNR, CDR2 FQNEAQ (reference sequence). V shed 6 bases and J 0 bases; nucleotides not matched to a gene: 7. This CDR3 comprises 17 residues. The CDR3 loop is CASRRSGTSGNQETQYF. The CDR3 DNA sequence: TGTGCCAGCAGACGTTCCGGGACTAGCGGGAACCAAGAGACCCAGTACTTC. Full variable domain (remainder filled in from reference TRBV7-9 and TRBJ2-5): DTGVSQNPRHKITKRGQNVTFRCDPISEHNRLYWYRQTLGQGPEFLTYFQNEAQLEKSRLLSDRFSAERPKGSFSTLEIQRTEQGDSAMYLCASRRSGTSGNQETQYFGPGTRLLVL.

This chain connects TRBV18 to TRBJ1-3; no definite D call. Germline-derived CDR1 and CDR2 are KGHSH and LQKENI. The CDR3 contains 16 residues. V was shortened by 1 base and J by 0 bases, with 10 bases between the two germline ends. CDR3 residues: CASSPRQDSSGNTIYF. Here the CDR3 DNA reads TGTGCCAGCTCACCACGTCAGGATAGCTCTGGAAACACCATATATTTT.

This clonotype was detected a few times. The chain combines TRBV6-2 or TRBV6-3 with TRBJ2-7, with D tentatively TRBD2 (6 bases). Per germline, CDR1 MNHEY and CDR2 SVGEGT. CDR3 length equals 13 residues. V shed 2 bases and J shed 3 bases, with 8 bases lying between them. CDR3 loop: CASSYQGLYEQYF. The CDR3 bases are TGTGCCAGCAGTTACCAGGGACTCTACGAGCAGTACTTC.

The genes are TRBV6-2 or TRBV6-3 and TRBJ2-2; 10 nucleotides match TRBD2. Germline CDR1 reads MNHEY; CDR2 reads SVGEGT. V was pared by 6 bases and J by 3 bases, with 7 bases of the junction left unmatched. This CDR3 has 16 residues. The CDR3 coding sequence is TGTGCCAGCAGAAGCCACAGCGGGGGGGACACCGGGGAGCTGTTTTTT. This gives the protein CASRSHSGGDTGELFF.